What follows are 13 T cell receptor beta chains derived from one specimen sequenced in a study of regulatory T cells in long-lasting Graves disease. Time point here: persistent/refractory GD, antithyroid drugs over 5 years with positive TRAb. TCR sequences were obtained from RNA taken from PBMCs. Libraries of TCR beta came from iRepertoire HTBI primers plus Arm-PCR of CDR3 regions. TCRdb ran MiXCR on the multiplex PCR reads and lists one entry per CDR3 protein. The data hold under 450,000 distinct CDR3 sequences, with 23% observed a single time. Specimen: peripheral blood mononuclear cells (PBMCs), collected when the disease was refractory, from a patient treated with antithyroid drugs. All receptors derive from a female donor with Graves disease.

The sample holds many counts of this clonotype. The chain carries TRBV18 and TRBJ1-2; D is uncertain. Germline-derived CDR1 and CDR2 are KGHSH and LQKENI. This CDR3 comprises 13 residues. The V end was cut by 1 base, the J end by 7 bases, with 10 bases between. In nucleotides, the CDR3 is TGTGCCAGCTCACCACGGGCTGTTAGTGGCTACACCTTC. Translating gives CASSPRAVSGYTF.

This clonotype was seen many times. Germline is not matched at one junction end, which may reflect a read error. The rearrangement links TRBV12-3 or TRBV12-4 to TRBJ2-5; a weak D match, TRBD1 (6 bases). The CDR3 consists of 13 residues. The CDR3 here is CASSFAFLGTYLF. The CDR3 DNA reads TGTGCCAGCAGTTTCGCTTTTCTCGGGACATACTTATTC.

This chain links TRBV7-8 with TRBJ2-1; 11 positions match TRBD2. Germline lookup yields CDR1 SGHVS and CDR2 FQNEAQ. The J segment lost 4 bases and the V segment lost 6 bases, leaving 8 bases of the junction unmatched. CDR3 length equals 16 residues. The CDR3 sequence is CASSPIAGGPYNEQFF. CDR3 sequence (DNA): TGTGCCAGCAGTCCCATAGCGGGAGGGCCTTACAATGAGCAGTTCTTC.

This clonotype showed up just a few times. The chain is built from TRBV12-3 or TRBV12-4 and TRBJ1-5; TRBD1 matches at 9 bases. The V and J ends lost 1 base and 6 bases, in that order; junction bases with no gene match: 7. The CDR3 loop spans 16 amino acids. The CDR3 coding sequence is TGTGCCAGCAGTTTAGTAGGGAGACAGGGGGGTCAGCCCCAGCATTTT. Encoded protein: CASSLVGRQGGQPQHF.

The chain couples TRBV5-1 to TRBJ2-5; 7 nucleotides match TRBD2. CDR1 is SGHRS, CDR2 YFSETQ, per germline. The CDR3 covers 14 residues. Unmatched junction bases numbered 8, after V lost 4 bases and J lost 5 bases. This CDR3 is CASSQGVGGETQYF. The DNA of the CDR3 is TGCGCCAGCAGCCAGGGCGTCGGGGGGGAGACCCAGTACTTC.

V usage is TRBV9 and J usage is TRBJ2-2, with 9 bases that match TRBD1. Germline CDR1 reads SGDLS; CDR2 reads YYNGEE. The V and J ends lost 4 bases and 8 bases, in that order; junction bases with no gene match: 9. The CDR3 totals 15 residues. CDR3 sequence (DNA): TGTGCCAGCAGCCCCTCTACAGGGGGCTCAGGGGAGCTGTTTTTT. Translating gives CASSPSTGGSGELFF.

This clonotype was seen many times. The V gene is TRBV3-1, the J gene TRBJ1-2; D is unresolved. V was shortened by 1 base and J by 8 bases, with 11 bases between the two germline ends. From germline, CDR1 is LGHDT and CDR2 YNNKEL (reference sequence). The CDR3 runs 13 residues. The CDR3, as DNA: TGTGCCAGCAGCCAAGTCGCCTCGTCCGGCTACACCTTC. It specifies CASSQVASSGYTF. Full variable domain (outside the CDR3, taken from reference TRBV3-1 and TRBJ1-2): DTAVSQTPKYLVTQMGNDKSIKCEQNLGHDTMYWYKQDSKKFLKIMFSYNNKELIINETVPNRFSPKSPDKAHLNLHINSLELGDSAVYFCASSQVASSGYTFGSGTRLTVV.

The chain recombines TRBV9 with TRBJ1-3; TRBD1 matches at 8 bases. This CDR3 spans 14 amino acids. With 3 bases clipped from V and 4 bases from J, the junction kept 3 bases outside the gene matches. Germline V gene data show CDR1 as SGDLS and CDR2 as YYNGEE. The CDR3 protein is CASSAGTGGNTIYF. The CDR3 DNA reads as TGTGCCAGCAGCGCGGGGACAGGAGGAAACACCATATATTTT.

There are many counts of this clonotype. J is TRBJ1-5 and V is TRBV28, with 9 bases lining up with TRBD1. Germline assignment: CDR1 MDHEN and CDR2 SYDVKM. The CDR3 runs to 15 residues. V lost 6 bases and J lost 6; bases outside the gene matches: 9. The CDR3 reads CASSQLTGGRQPQHF. In DNA form, the CDR3 reads TGTGCCAGCAGCCAATTAACAGGGGGCCGTCAGCCCCAGCATTTT.

The sample holds many counts of this clonotype. The chain has TRBV30 and TRBJ1-1; no reliable D call. This CDR3 region has 11 residues. Per germline, CDR1 GTSNPN and CDR2 SVGIG (reference sequence). CDR3 coding DNA: TGTGCTTGGGTCTTGAACACTGAAGCTTTCTTT. This codes for CAWVLNTEAFF. Supplemented by reference TRBV30 and TRBJ1-1, the full variable domain reads SQTIHQWPATLVQPVGSPLSLECTVEGTSNPNLYWYRQAAGRGLQLLFYSVGIGQISSEVPQNLSASRPQDRQFILSSKKLLLSDSGFYLCAWVLNTEAFFGQGTRLTVV.

This clonotype has a count of ten or more. The J gene is TRBJ1-2, the V gene TRBV2; D is undetermined. The CDR3 length is 16 residues. Germline V lookup: CDR1 SNHLY, CDR2 FYNNEI. Trimming removed 7 bases at V and 0 bases at J, with 18 bases between. The CDR3 region is CASKRKRQDSNYGYTF. CDR3 coding DNA: TGTGCCAGCAAGAGGAAAAGGCAGGATTCTAACTATGGCTACACCTTC.

In regard to this clonotype: This may be a read error, as it is one base from a much larger clone. Because the CDR3 is missing its conserved closing phenylalanine or tryptophan, this is likely a read error. The V and J genes are TRBV6-5 and TRBJ2-7; 7 bases are shared with TRBD2. V trimming: 2 bases; J trimming: 6 bases; junction bases outside the gene matches: 7. Per germline, CDR1 MNHEY and CDR2 SVGAGI. This CDR3 is 14 amino acids long. The DNA for the CDR3 is TGTGCCAGCAGTTACGGGCGGGAGCGTCCCGAGCAGTACTCC. This encodes CASSYGRERPEQYS.

This clonotype was detected many times. The V gene is TRBV29-1, the J gene TRBJ1-2; 10 nucleotides agree with TRBD1. There are 13 residues in the CDR3. The germline V gene has CDR1 SQVTM and CDR2 ANQGSEA. Trimming took 7 bases from V and 3 from J; bases not matched to a gene: 5. The CDR3 here is CSAEGTGDYGYTF. The CDR3 DNA reads TGCAGCGCCGAAGGGACAGGGGACTATGGCTACACCTTC.